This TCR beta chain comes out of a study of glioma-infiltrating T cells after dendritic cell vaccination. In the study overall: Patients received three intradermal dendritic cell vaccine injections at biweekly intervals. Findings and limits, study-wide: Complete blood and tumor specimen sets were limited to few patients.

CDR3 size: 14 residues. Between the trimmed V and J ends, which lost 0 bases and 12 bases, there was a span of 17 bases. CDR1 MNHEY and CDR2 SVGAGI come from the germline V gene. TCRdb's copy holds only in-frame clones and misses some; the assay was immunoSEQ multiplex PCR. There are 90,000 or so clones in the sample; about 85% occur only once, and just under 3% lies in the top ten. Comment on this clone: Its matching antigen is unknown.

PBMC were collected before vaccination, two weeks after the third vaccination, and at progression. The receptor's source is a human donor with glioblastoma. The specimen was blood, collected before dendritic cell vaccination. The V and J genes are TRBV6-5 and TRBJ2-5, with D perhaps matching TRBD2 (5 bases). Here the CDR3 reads CASSYSTPAAGEYF. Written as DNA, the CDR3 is TGTGCCAGCAGTTACTCGACGCCTGCCGCCGGGGAGTACTTC.